A selection of T cell receptor beta chains follows, all from one sample in a study of OX40 agonist ivuxolimab in advanced cancers. Here immunoSEQ multiplex PCR was the method, and the copy in TCRdb shows in-frame clones only, minus some. The sample lists about 46,000 clones; 88% were seen once. The sample consisted of CD4+ or CD8+ T cells sorted from blood, taken in a trial of the OX40 agonist ivuxolimab. All receptors derive from an adult with an advanced solid tumor such as melanoma, head and neck, liver or kidney cancer. Each CDR3 is given with its conserved first and last residue. Each record gives: clone size, CDR3 length, D gene, V gene, J gene, CDR3 protein, CDR3 DNA. A D gene is named only where the DNA matches it firmly. Not every row has a clone size; where given, it reads once, few, many or a size class.

clone_size: -; cdr3_length: 14; d_call: -; v_call: TRBV19; j_call: TRBJ1-1; cdr3_aa: CASSISQLNTEAFF; cdr3_nt: TGTGCCAGTAGTATTTCACAGTTGAACACTGAAGCTTTCTTT
clone_size: -; cdr3_length: 10; d_call: -; v_call: TRBV19; j_call: TRBJ1-1; cdr3_aa: CASSMGVTFF; cdr3_nt: TGTGCCAGTAGTATGGGAGTAACTTTCTTT
clone_size: -; cdr3_length: 13; d_call: -; v_call: TRBV10-1; j_call: TRBJ2-5; cdr3_aa: CASSRDSKETQYF; cdr3_nt: TGCGCCAGCAGCCGGGACTCCAAAGAGACCCAGTACTTC
clone_size: -; cdr3_length: 14; d_call: -; v_call: TRBV28; j_call: TRBJ2-5; cdr3_aa: CASSLGRDQETQYF; cdr3_nt: TGTGCCAGCAGTTTAGGTAGAGATCAAGAGACCCAGTACTTC
clone_size: -; cdr3_length: 14; d_call: -; v_call: TRBV7-9; j_call: TRBJ2-1; cdr3_aa: CASSLAGASNEQFF; cdr3_nt: TGTGCCAGCAGCTTAGCGGGAGCCAGCAATGAGCAGTTCTTC
clone_size: -; cdr3_length: 15; d_call: -; v_call: TRBV4-3; j_call: TRBJ1-2; cdr3_aa: CASSQVLRDPLGYTF; cdr3_nt: TGCGCCAGCAGCCAAGTTCTCAGGGACCCCCTCGGCTACACCTTC
clone_size: -; cdr3_length: 14; d_call: TRBD1; v_call: TRBV19; j_call: TRBJ2-7; cdr3_aa: CASRVTGKYGEQYF; cdr3_nt: TGTGCCAGTAGGGTGACAGGGAAATATGGCGAGCAGTACTTC
clone_size: -; cdr3_length: 15; d_call: -; v_call: TRBV4-1; j_call: TRBJ2-7; cdr3_aa: CASSHNGGRSYEQYF; cdr3_nt: TGCGCCAGCAGCCATAACGGGGGCCGCTCCTACGAGCAGTACTTC
clone_size: -; cdr3_length: 15; d_call: -; v_call: TRBV7-3; j_call: TRBJ1-1; cdr3_aa: CASSLGREGNTEAFF; cdr3_nt: TGTGCCAGCAGCTTAGGGCGTGAGGGTAACACTGAAGCTTTCTTT
clone_size: -; cdr3_length: 14; d_call: -; v_call: TRBV10-2; j_call: TRBJ1-3; cdr3_aa: CASSEQGSGNTIYF; cdr3_nt: TGCGCCAGCAGTGAACAGGGAAGTGGAAACACCATATATTTT
clone_size: -; cdr3_length: 14; d_call: -; v_call: TRBV5-1; j_call: TRBJ2-7; cdr3_aa: CASREGPHSYEQYF; cdr3_nt: TGCGCCAGCAGGGAGGGTCCCCACTCCTACGAGCAGTACTTC
clone_size: -; cdr3_length: 14; d_call: -; v_call: TRBV9; j_call: TRBJ1-1; cdr3_aa: CASSEVGSGAEAFF; cdr3_nt: TGTGCCAGCAGCGAGGTGGGGTCCGGAGCTGAAGCTTTCTTT
clone_size: -; cdr3_length: 14; d_call: TRBD1; v_call: TRBV6-1; j_call: TRBJ2-5; cdr3_aa: CASRRDRGQETQYF; cdr3_nt: TGTGCCAGCAGGAGGGACAGGGGGCAAGAGACCCAGTACTTC
clone_size: -; cdr3_length: 12; d_call: -; v_call: TRBV6-5; j_call: TRBJ2-1; cdr3_aa: CASSLGAGEQFF; cdr3_nt: TGTGCCAGCAGCCTCGGGGCGGGAGAGCAGTTCTTC
clone_size: -; cdr3_length: 18; d_call: TRBD2; v_call: TRBV19; j_call: TRBJ2-1; cdr3_aa: CASKLTSGGRGSYNEQFF; cdr3_nt: TGTGCCAGTAAGTTGACGAGCGGGGGGCGAGGGTCCTACAATGAGCAGTTCTTC
clone_size: -; cdr3_length: 12; d_call: -; v_call: TRBV28; j_call: TRBJ1-2; cdr3_aa: CASSSQEHGYTF; cdr3_nt: TGTGCCAGCAGTTCCCAGGAGCATGGCTACACCTTC
clone_size: once; cdr3_length: 15; d_call: TRBD2; v_call: TRBV11-2; j_call: TRBJ2-2; cdr3_aa: CASSLSLADTGELFF; cdr3_nt: TGTGCCAGCAGCTTAAGTCTAGCGGACACCGGGGAGCTGTTTTTT
clone_size: -; cdr3_length: 17; d_call: TRBD2; v_call: TRBV29-1; j_call: TRBJ2-3; cdr3_aa: CSAMGTSGGVSTDTQYF; cdr3_nt: TGCAGCGCCATGGGGACTAGCGGGGGGGTTTCCACAGATACGCAGTATTTT
clone_size: -; cdr3_length: 15; d_call: -; v_call: TRBV6-1; j_call: TRBJ1-1; cdr3_aa: CASSVWNRMNTEAFF; cdr3_nt: TGTGCCAGCAGTGTTTGGAACAGAATGAACACTGAAGCTTTCTTT
clone_size: once; cdr3_length: 19; d_call: TRBD2; v_call: TRBV5-6; j_call: TRBJ2-5; cdr3_aa: CASSSSDTGLAGWVKTQYF; cdr3_nt: TGTGCCAGCAGCTCCTCGGACACGGGACTAGCGGGATGGGTGAAGACCCAGTACTTC
clone_size: -; cdr3_length: 15; d_call: TRBD1; v_call: TRBV28; j_call: TRBJ2-1; cdr3_aa: CAITGAGSSYNEQFF; cdr3_nt: TGTGCCATCACAGGGGCGGGTTCCTCCTACAATGAGCAGTTCTTC
clone_size: -; cdr3_length: 16; d_call: TRBD1; v_call: TRBV11-1; j_call: TRBJ1-1; cdr3_aa: CASSLVATGRNTEAFF; cdr3_nt: TGTGCCAGCAGCTTAGTAGCGACAGGGCGGAACACTGAAGCTTTCTTT
clone_size: -; cdr3_length: 15; d_call: -; v_call: TRBV18; j_call: TRBJ2-6; cdr3_aa: CASSPARSGANVLTF; cdr3_nt: TGTGCCAGCTCACCAGCCCGCTCTGGGGCCAACGTCCTGACTTTC
clone_size: -; cdr3_length: 12; d_call: -; v_call: TRBV10-3; j_call: TRBJ2-3; cdr3_aa: CAISTPTDTQYF; cdr3_nt: TGTGCCATCAGCACTCCGACAGATACGCAGTATTTT
clone_size: -; cdr3_length: 13; d_call: TRBD1; v_call: TRBV18; j_call: TRBJ1-2; cdr3_aa: CASSPRDRDGYTF; cdr3_nt: TGTGCCAGCTCACCTCGGGACAGGGATGGCTACACCTTC
clone_size: -; cdr3_length: 11; d_call: -; v_call: TRBV6-6; j_call: TRBJ2-7; cdr3_aa: CASRTYYEQYF; cdr3_nt: TGTGCCAGCAGGACTTACTACGAGCAGTACTTC
clone_size: -; cdr3_length: 15; d_call: TRBD2; v_call: TRBV28; j_call: TRBJ2-3; cdr3_aa: CASSLSSGSTDTQYF; cdr3_nt: TGTGCCAGCAGCCTCTCTAGCGGTAGCACAGATACGCAGTATTTT
clone_size: -; cdr3_length: 18; d_call: TRBD1; v_call: TRBV9; j_call: TRBJ1-1; cdr3_aa: CASSPRSGTGARNTEAFF; cdr3_nt: TGTGCCAGCAGCCCCCGGTCCGGGACAGGGGCTCGAAACACTGAAGCTTTCTTT
clone_size: -; cdr3_length: 15; d_call: TRBD2; v_call: TRBV5-1; j_call: TRBJ2-1; cdr3_aa: CASSWVSGTYNEQFF; cdr3_nt: TGCGCCAGCAGCTGGGTTAGCGGGACATACAATGAGCAGTTCTTC
clone_size: -; cdr3_length: 14; d_call: -; v_call: TRBV27; j_call: TRBJ2-7; cdr3_aa: CASSTWDSGYEQYF; cdr3_nt: TGTGCCAGCAGTACATGGGACTCCGGCTACGAGCAGTACTTC
clone_size: -; cdr3_length: 13; d_call: -; v_call: TRBV4-2; j_call: TRBJ2-7; cdr3_aa: CASSPSGPYEQYF; cdr3_nt: TGTGCCAGCAGCCCGTCGGGGCCCTACGAGCAGTACTTC
clone_size: -; cdr3_length: 15; d_call: TRBD1; v_call: TRBV6-1; j_call: TRBJ1-5; cdr3_aa: CASSEETGANQPQHF; cdr3_nt: TGTGCCAGCAGTGAAGAGACAGGGGCCAATCAGCCCCAGCATTTT
clone_size: -; cdr3_length: 17; d_call: TRBD2; v_call: TRBV2; j_call: TRBJ2-3; cdr3_aa: CASSDQLAGVVTDTQYF; cdr3_nt: TGTGCCAGCAGTGACCAACTAGCGGGGGTTGTTACAGATACGCAGTATTTT